One and the same sample provided the 7 T cell receptor beta chains below, sequenced in a study of T cell responses to AZD1222 COVID-19 vaccine. Some clones are missing from TCRdb's copy, which holds only in-frame ones; the method was immunoSEQ multiplex PCR. Counted here are about 60,000 clones, 84% occurring once; the ten biggest clones make up less than 9.5%. The source was peripheral blood, collected on day 0 of AZD1222 vaccination. These receptors came from an adult in good health.

The genes are TRBV7-9 and TRBJ1-1; 11 bases align to TRBD1. Germline assignment: CDR1 SEHNR and CDR2 FQNEAQ (reference sequence). The CDR3 spans 15 residues. J gave up 6 bases and V 4 bases, and 7 bases lay outside the gene matches. CDR3 sequence (DNA): TGTGCCAGCAGCTCAAGGACAGGGGGCGTCCCTGAAGCTTTCTTT. It specifies CASSSRTGGVPEAFF.

The gene calls are TRBV2 and TRBJ1-4, with 7 bases that match TRBD1. Germline V lookup: CDR1 SNHLY, CDR2 FYNNEI. This CDR3 contains 16 residues. V trimming: 1 base; J trimming: 4 bases; junction bases outside the gene matches: 6. The CDR3 protein is CASSEGPGQSNEKLFF. In nucleotides, the CDR3 is TGTGCCAGCAGTGAAGGGCCGGGACAGAGTAATGAAAAACTGTTTTTT.

The rearrangement links TRBV3-1 (or the pseudogene TRBV3-2) to TRBJ2-3, with TRBD2 matching 13 bases. Germline CDR1 reads LGHDT; CDR2 reads YNNKEL (reference sequence). The CDR3 has 19 residues. J gave up 0 bases and V 0 bases, and 6 bases lay outside the gene matches. CDR3: CASSQDPRTSGGSTDTQYF. CDR3 coding DNA: TGTGCCAGCAGCCAAGATCCCCGGACTAGCGGGGGTAGCACAGATACGCAGTATTTT.

The CDR3 DNA follows: TGTGCCGGTCAGACTGGACCCCGCTCCTATAATTCACCCCTCCACTTT. Amino acids: CAGQTGPRSYNSPLHF. The chain carries TRBV7-6 and TRBJ1-6; D remains unclear. V lost 11 bases and J 0 bases, leaving 17 bases between the germline ends. The CDR3 totals 16 residues. Per the germline V gene, CDR1 is SGHVS and CDR2 is FNYEAQ.

This clone has just one count. This sequence joins TRBV12-3 or TRBV12-4 and TRBJ2-7; no definite D call. V was shortened by 6 bases and J by 3 bases, with 12 bases between the two germline ends. This CDR3 spans 13 amino acids. CDR3 region: CASSRLIRYEQYF. CDR3 nucleotides: TGTGCCAGCAGCCGCTTGATCCGCTACGAGCAGTACTTC.

The chain joins TRBV19 to TRBJ2-3; 7 positions match TRBD2. This CDR3 contains 13 residues. The V and J ends lost 9 bases and 2 bases, in that order; junction bases with no gene match: 5. The germline gives CDR1 LNHDA, CDR2 SQIVND (reference sequence). CDR3 coding DNA: TGTGCCAGCACGGGGGGACTCACAGATACGCAGTATTTT. The encoded protein is CASTGGLTDTQYF.

The chain recombines TRBV19 with TRBJ1-1, with D unclear. Germline CDR1 LNHDA, CDR2 SQIVND (reference sequence). The CDR3 is made up of 13 amino acids. Trimming stripped 6 bases from V and 6 bases from J, with 14 bases between. CDR3 sequence reads: CASRVGSEAEAFF. The CDR3 DNA reads as TGTGCCAGTAGGGTCGGCAGCGAAGCTGAAGCTTTCTTT.